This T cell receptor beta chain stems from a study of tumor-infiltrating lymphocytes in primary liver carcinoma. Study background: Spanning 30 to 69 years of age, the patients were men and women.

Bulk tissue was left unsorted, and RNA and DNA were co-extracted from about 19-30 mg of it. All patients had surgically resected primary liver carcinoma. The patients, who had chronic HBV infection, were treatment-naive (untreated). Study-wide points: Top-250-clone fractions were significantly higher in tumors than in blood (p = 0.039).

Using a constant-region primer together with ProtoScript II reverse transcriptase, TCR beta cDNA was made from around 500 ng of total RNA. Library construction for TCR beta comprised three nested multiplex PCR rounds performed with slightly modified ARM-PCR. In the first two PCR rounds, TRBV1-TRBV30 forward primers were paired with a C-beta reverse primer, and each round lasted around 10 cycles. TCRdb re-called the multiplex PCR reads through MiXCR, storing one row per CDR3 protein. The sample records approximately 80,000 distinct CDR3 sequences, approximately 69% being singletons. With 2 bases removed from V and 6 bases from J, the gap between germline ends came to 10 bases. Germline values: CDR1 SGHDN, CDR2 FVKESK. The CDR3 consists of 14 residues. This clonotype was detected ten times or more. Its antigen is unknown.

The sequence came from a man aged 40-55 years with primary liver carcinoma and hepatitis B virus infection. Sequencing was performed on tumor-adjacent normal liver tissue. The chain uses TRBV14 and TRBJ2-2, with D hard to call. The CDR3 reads CASSQRRLAGELFF. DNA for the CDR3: TGTGCCAGCAGCCAACGCAGGCTGGCCGGGGAGCTGTTTTTT.